Each of the 20 T cell receptor beta chains below was sequenced from the same sample in a study of T cell repertoires in cytomegalovirus infection. One entry per CDR3 protein results from TCRdb running MiXCR on the reads. The data hold roughly 180,000 distinct CDR3 sequences, with roughly 27% observed a single time. Sequenced material: PBMCs. These receptors all stem from a human donor in good health (CMV status not recorded). Some clones in this sample may be carry-over from other donors' samples.

This clonotype has just a few counts. The V and J genes are TRBV7-8 and TRBJ2-7; D tentatively reads TRBD1 or TRBD2 (6 bases each). Trimming took off 8 bases at V and 5 bases at J, with 16 bases between the two ends. This CDR3 has 13 amino acids. Germline V gives CDR1 SGHVS, CDR2 FQNEAQ. CDR3 protein: CASRRDYRDEQYF. The CDR3 bases are TGTGCCAGCCGGAGGGATTACAGGGACGAGCAGTACTTC.

The V call is TRBV2, the J call TRBJ2-2; D is unclear. The V end was cut by 2 bases, the J end by 0 bases, with 7 bases between. This CDR3 spans 15 amino acids. The V gene's germline CDR1 is SNHLY and CDR2 FYNNEI. The CDR3 loop reads CASSEFRTNTGELFF. The CDR3 DNA sequence: TGTGCCAGCAGTGAATTCAGGACGAACACCGGGGAGCTGTTTTTT.

There are many counts of this clonotype. The rearrangement links TRBV12-3 or TRBV12-4 to TRBJ2-1; D unclear. The CDR3 covers 15 residues. V was pared by 6 bases and J by 0 bases, with 12 bases between. The CDR3 spells CASSSDGFSYNEQFF. The CDR3 DNA follows: TGTGCCAGCAGCTCAGATGGGTTCTCCTACAATGAGCAGTTCTTC.

The V call is TRBV6-1, the J call TRBJ1-3, with a tentative D call TRBD1 (6 bases). The germline CDR1 and CDR2 sequences are MNHNS and SASEGT. V was shortened by 8 bases and J by 0 bases, with 11 bases between the two germline ends. The length of the CDR3 is 14 residues. CDR3 in DNA: TGTGCCAGCGCTACAGGGAACTCTGGAAACACCATATATTTT. This gives the protein CASATGNSGNTIYF.

The chain couples TRBV12-3 or TRBV12-4 to TRBJ2-5; 9 nucleotides agree with TRBD1. This CDR3 is built from 15 residues. Trimming removed 6 bases from V and 5 bases from J; junction bases left unmatched: 10. Here the CDR3 reads CASSPRTGGLETQYF. The CDR3 bases are TGTGCCAGCAGCCCCAGAACAGGGGGCCTTGAGACCCAGTACTTC.

This chain links TRBV2 with TRBJ2-7, with a tentative D call TRBD1 (6 bases). Trimming took 6 bases from V and 6 from J, leaving 12 bases between them. The CDR3 length is 12 residues. From germline, CDR1 is SNHLY and CDR2 FYNNEI. The CDR3 DNA sequence: TGTGCCAGCAGAGGGGGTTCGGGCGAGCAGTACTTC. This encodes CASRGGSGEQYF.

The rearrangement links TRBV24-1 to TRBJ2-1, with D possibly TRBD1 on 5 matching bases. This CDR3 contains 13 residues. V lost 4 bases and J lost 8, with 11 bases in between. CDR1 KGHDR and CDR2 SFDVKD come from the germline V gene. Here the CDR3 DNA reads TGTGCCACCAGTGACTCGGACATCCATGAGCAGTTCTTC. This codes for CATSDSDIHEQFF.

This clonotype came up many times. The V gene is TRBV7-2, the J gene TRBJ1-4, with unresolved D. Germline-derived CDR1 and CDR2 are SGHTA and FQGNSA. The CDR3 loop spans 14 amino acids. With 5 bases removed from V and 3 bases from J, the gap between germline ends came to 10 bases. The CDR3 nucleotides read TGTGCCAGCAGCACCGGCGGGTCTAATGAAAAACTGTTTTTT. The encoded protein is CASSTGGSNEKLFF.

This clonotype was detected many times. The chain recombines TRBV7-2 with TRBJ1-1, with D possibly TRBD1 on 6 matching bases. CDR3 size: 16 residues. Trimming stripped 3 bases from V and 0 bases from J, with 14 bases between. Germline lookup yields CDR1 SGHTA and CDR2 FQGNSA. The CDR3 loop is CASSFGQILMNTEAFF. In DNA, the CDR3 is TGTGCCAGCAGCTTCGGACAGATACTTATGAACACTGAAGCTTTCTTT.

The chain joins TRBV7-8 to TRBJ1-2, with D tentatively TRBD1 (5 bases). This CDR3 region has 12 residues. The germline V and J ends were trimmed by 1 base and 12 bases, with 12 bases remaining between them. CDR1 is SGHVS, CDR2 FQNEAQ, per germline. The CDR3 DNA reads TGTGCCAGCAGCTTAGGTGGGACTGGAGACACCTTC. Translated: CASSLGGTGDTF.

The rearrangement links TRBV11-2 to TRBJ2-5; D call uncertain. This CDR3 comprises 14 residues. The V end lost 2 bases, the J end lost 2 bases, and 9 bases lay between the germline ends. Germline values: CDR1 SGHAT, CDR2 FQNNGV. CDR3 coding DNA: TGTGCCAGCAGCTTATCGGACGGTCAAGAGACCCAGTACTTC. Amino acid sequence: CASSLSDGQETQYF. The whole variable domain, remainder taken from reference TRBV11-2 and TRBJ2-5, is EAGVAQSPRYKIIEKRQSVAFWCNPISGHATLYWYQQILGQGPKLLIQFQNNGVVDDSQLPKDRFSAERLKGVDSTLKIQPAKLEDSAVYLCASSLSDGQETQYFGPGTRLLVL.

This clonotype was seen only a few times. The chain combines TRBV6-6 with TRBJ1-2; D might be TRBD1 (6 bases). Germline V gene data show CDR1 as MNHNY and CDR2 as SVGAGI (reference sequence). The V end was cut by 2 bases, the J end by 9 bases, with 22 bases between. The CDR3 runs 16 residues. The CDR3 sequence is CASSYAYAGELWSYTF. CDR3 nucleotides: TGTGCCAGCAGTTACGCGTATGCAGGGGAGTTATGGAGCTACACCTTC.

This clonotype was observed a few times. The V gene is TRBV6-2 or TRBV6-3, the J gene TRBJ2-1; 7 nucleotides agree with TRBD2. The trim removed 4 bases at V and 2 bases at J, leaving 17 bases unmatched. The germline CDR1 and CDR2 sequences are MNHEY and SVGEGT. The CDR3 has 19 amino acids. The CDR3, as DNA: TGTGCCAGCAGTTCCCCCGGGGCGCGGGGGTGGAGAGCCTACAATGAGCAGTTCTTC. Encoded protein: CASSSPGARGWRAYNEQFF.

The chain couples TRBV10-3 to TRBJ1-3; no clear D gene. The ends were cut back, 3 bases at V and 0 bases at J, with 3 bases in the middle. Germline-derived CDR1 and CDR2 are ENHRY and SYGVKD. The CDR3 length is 13 residues. The CDR3 loop reads CAISDFSGNTIYF. CDR3 coding DNA: TGTGCCATCAGTGACTTCTCTGGAAACACCATATATTTT.

This clonotype was recorded once. The genes are TRBV20-1 and TRBJ2-1; TRBD2 matches at 8 bases. Unmatched junction bases numbered 7, after V lost 4 bases and J lost 8 bases. This CDR3 comprises 13 residues. The V gene's germline CDR1 is DFQATT and CDR2 SNEGSKA (reference sequence). CDR3 nucleotide sequence: TGCAGTGCTATCTCCGGGACTAGGGATGAGCAGTTCTTC. It codes for CSAISGTRDEQFF.

The V call is TRBV15, the J call TRBJ1-3, with D possibly being TRBD1 (5 bases). Trimming removed 0 bases at V and 0 bases at J, with 18 bases between. The CDR3 is 19 amino acids. CDR1 and CDR2 from the germline V gene are LNHNV and YYDKDF (reference sequence). The CDR3 loop is CATSRDSPAAGPSGNTIYF. For the CDR3, the DNA is TGTGCCACCAGCAGAGATTCCCCTGCCGCAGGGCCCTCTGGAAACACCATATATTTT.

This clonotype was counted ten times or more. The V call is TRBV7-2, the J call TRBJ1-2; D gene unclear. The CDR3 has 17 residues. Germline V lookup: CDR1 SGHTA, CDR2 FQGNSA. V was pared by 1 base and J by 0 bases, with 15 bases between. Here the CDR3 DNA reads TGTGCCAGCAGCTTAGTTGTAGGCCCGGCGGCTAACTATGGCTACACCTTC. It encodes CASSLVVGPAANYGYTF. The entire variable domain, with the rest obtained from reference TRBV7-2 and TRBJ1-2, is as follows: GAGVSQSPSNKVTEKGKDVELRCDPISGHTALYWYRQSLGQGLEFLIYFQGNSAPDKSGLPSDRFSAERTGGSVSTLTIQRTQQEDSAVYLCASSLVVGPAANYGYTFGSGTRLTVV.

The genes are TRBV6-2 or TRBV6-3 and TRBJ2-7; D is uncertain. The V gene's germline CDR1 is MNHEY and CDR2 SVGEGT. V dropped 0 bases and J dropped 6 bases, with 3 bases sitting between them. CDR3 length: 11 residues. The CDR3 DNA follows: TGTGCCAGCAGTTACTCGGGCGAGCAGTACTTC. Translated: CASSYSGEQYF.

This clonotype was observed a handful of times. This sequence joins TRBV5-1 and TRBJ2-3; D gene uncertain. Germline V gene sequence: CDR1 SGHRS, CDR2 YFSETQ. Trimming left V 2 bases short and J 1 base short, with 11 bases between. There are 15 residues in the CDR3. Here the CDR3 DNA reads TGCGCCAGCAGCTTTGAACCAACAGGCACAGATACGCAGTATTTT. The encoded protein is CASSFEPTGTDTQYF.

This clonotype was observed a few times. This CDR3 is CASTSGTGGLEQYF. In DNA form, the CDR3 reads TGTGCCAGTACTTCCGGGACAGGGGGCCTAGAGCAGTACTTC. This chain joins TRBV19 and TRBJ2-7; TRBD1 matches at 12 bases. J was trimmed by 7 bases and V by 7 bases; bases with no gene match: 8. Germline assignment: CDR1 LNHDA and CDR2 SQIVND (reference sequence). The CDR3 covers 14 residues.